The 5 T cell receptor beta chains listed next were all sequenced from one sample in a study of blood T cell repertoires in COVID-19. Profiled with immunoSEQ multiplex PCR; TCRdb holds only in-frame clones, not every one. The table shows tens of thousands of clones, with more than 75% occurring only once. The sequenced sample consisted of peripheral blood. The receptor set was obtained from a human donor in a cohort sampled during active COVID-19.

This clone was found a few times. The chain links TRBV6-1 to TRBJ1-2; 8 nucleotides match TRBD1. The junction had 5 bases not matched to a gene; V was cut back by 1 base and J by 4 bases. The CDR3 totals 15 residues. The germline V gene has CDR1 MNHNS and CDR2 SASEGT. The DNA for the CDR3 is TGTGCCAGCAGTGAAGGCAGGGGGCGAGCCTATGGCTACACCTTC. Translation: CASSEGRGRAYGYTF.

The CDR3 nucleotides read TGTGCCAGCAGTTACTCGAGGGACGCGGGGTCACCCCTCCACTTT. Translation: CASSYSRDAGSPLHF. This sequence joins TRBV6-5 and TRBJ1-6; a weak D match, TRBD1 (5 bases). This CDR3 comprises 15 residues. In germline, CDR1 is MNHEY, CDR2 SVGAGI. V was cut by 0 bases and J by 10 bases, with 13 bases left in between.

This chain uses TRBV7-9 with TRBJ1-2; D gene uncertain. This CDR3 is 14 amino acids long. Looked up from germline, CDR1 is SEHNR and CDR2 is FQNEAQ (reference sequence). Trimming took 0 bases from V and 4 from J, leaving 9 bases between them. The chain's CDR3 is CASSLALELYGYTF. CDR3 nucleotides: TGTGCCAGCAGCTTAGCGTTGGAGCTCTATGGCTACACCTTC.

This clone came up once. CDR3 sequence reads: CSGAASGRAPDTQYF. The CDR3 nucleotides are TGCAGCGGCGCCGCTAGCGGGAGGGCCCCAGATACGCAGTATTTT. The rearrangement links TRBV29-1 to TRBJ2-3; 12 positions agree with TRBD2. Germline CDR1 is SQVTM and CDR2 is ANQGSEA. The CDR3 sequence is 15 residues long. J gave up 4 bases and V 7 bases, and 9 bases lay outside the gene matches.

There are a few counts of this clone. Other DNA sequences within the sample encode an identical CDR3. This sequence joins TRBV19 and TRBJ1-5; 9 bases map to TRBD1. Germline V gene sequence: CDR1 LNHDA, CDR2 SQIVND (reference sequence). V was pared by 6 bases and J by 5 bases, with 5 bases of the junction left unmatched. The CDR3 runs 14 residues. The CDR3 DNA reads as TGTGCCAGTAGCATCTGGACAGGGGATCAGCCCCAGCATTTT. The encoded protein is CASSIWTGDQPQHF. Full variable domain (missing parts from reference TRBV19 and TRBJ1-5): DGGITQSPKYLFRKEGQNVTLSCEQNLNHDAMYWYRQDPGQGLRLIYYSQIVNDFQKGDIAEGYSVSREKKESFPLTVTSAQKNPTAFYLCASSIWTGDQPQHFGDGTRLSIL.